The rows below give T cell receptor beta chains drawn from one sample of a study of T-cell memory formation after mild COVID-19. MiXCR, run by TCRdb on the 5' RACE reads, gives a single entry per CDR3 protein. Among approximately 99,000 distinct CDR3 sequences, 18% were seen once, and the ten largest hold around 5.1%. Sequenced sample: PBMCs or a T cell subset sorted from them (not recorded which). These receptors all come from a man aged 18 to 29 who had mild COVID-19 (a few samples of this study predate the infection). Cell type and time point are not known. The conserved cysteine and the conserved F or W are not part of the CDR3 here. The order of the fields is CDR3 protein, V gene, J gene.

CDR3aa: ASSLFGGYT
v_gene: TRBV4-1
j_gene: TRBJ1-2

CDR3aa: ASSSPSATRGYT
v_gene: TRBV7-8
j_gene: TRBJ1-2

CDR3aa: ASLRTGKETQY
v_gene: TRBV6-1
j_gene: TRBJ2-5

CDR3aa: ASGQANSPLH
v_gene: TRBV6-2/TRBV6-3
j_gene: TRBJ1-6

CDR3aa: ASSLRVRNEQF
v_gene: TRBV5-1
j_gene: TRBJ2-1

CDR3aa: ASSDLAGAGNEQF
v_gene: TRBV9
j_gene: TRBJ2-1

CDR3aa: ASSQLTGGAWDTQY
v_gene: TRBV4-2
j_gene: TRBJ2-3

CDR3aa: ASSQDPVTEDRENTEAF
v_gene: TRBV4-2
j_gene: TRBJ1-1

CDR3aa: ASSLAGTPNGETQY
v_gene: TRBV5-1
j_gene: TRBJ2-5

CDR3aa: ASSLGAVNTEAF
v_gene: TRBV5-1
j_gene: TRBJ1-1

CDR3aa: ASSLRGGPETQY
v_gene: TRBV12-3/TRBV12-4
j_gene: TRBJ2-5

CDR3aa: ASSWGSADTQY
v_gene: TRBV7-2
j_gene: TRBJ2-3

CDR3aa: AISKSGAGPGGEQF
v_gene: TRBV10-3
j_gene: TRBJ2-1

CDR3aa: ANSYPLLAGGPPEQF
v_gene: TRBV11-2
j_gene: TRBJ2-1

CDR3aa: ATRSAGQNYEQY
v_gene: TRBV15
j_gene: TRBJ2-7

CDR3aa: ASSSAGTGRGTEAF
v_gene: TRBV5-1
j_gene: TRBJ1-1

CDR3aa: ASSRGPATNEKLF
v_gene: TRBV18
j_gene: TRBJ1-4

CDR3aa: ASSRDRKISYNEQF
v_gene: TRBV12-3/TRBV12-4
j_gene: TRBJ2-1

CDR3aa: ASSLGARGSTDTQY
v_gene: TRBV7-9
j_gene: TRBJ2-3

CDR3aa: ASSATGGGGNQPQH
v_gene: TRBV19
j_gene: TRBJ1-5

CDR3aa: ASRWGGANTGELF
v_gene: TRBV5-1
j_gene: TRBJ2-2

CDR3aa: SVNMNTEAF
v_gene: TRBV29-1
j_gene: TRBJ1-1

CDR3aa: ASSLRDRGRELF
v_gene: TRBV12-3/TRBV12-4
j_gene: TRBJ2-2

CDR3aa: ATRRTGYNEQF
v_gene: TRBV24-1
j_gene: TRBJ2-1

CDR3aa: ASSTERGGVETQY
v_gene: TRBV6-5
j_gene: TRBJ2-5

CDR3aa: ASSPGPGQGGETQY
v_gene: TRBV7-9
j_gene: TRBJ2-5

CDR3aa: SARDRQSSYNSPLH
v_gene: TRBV20-1
j_gene: TRBJ1-6